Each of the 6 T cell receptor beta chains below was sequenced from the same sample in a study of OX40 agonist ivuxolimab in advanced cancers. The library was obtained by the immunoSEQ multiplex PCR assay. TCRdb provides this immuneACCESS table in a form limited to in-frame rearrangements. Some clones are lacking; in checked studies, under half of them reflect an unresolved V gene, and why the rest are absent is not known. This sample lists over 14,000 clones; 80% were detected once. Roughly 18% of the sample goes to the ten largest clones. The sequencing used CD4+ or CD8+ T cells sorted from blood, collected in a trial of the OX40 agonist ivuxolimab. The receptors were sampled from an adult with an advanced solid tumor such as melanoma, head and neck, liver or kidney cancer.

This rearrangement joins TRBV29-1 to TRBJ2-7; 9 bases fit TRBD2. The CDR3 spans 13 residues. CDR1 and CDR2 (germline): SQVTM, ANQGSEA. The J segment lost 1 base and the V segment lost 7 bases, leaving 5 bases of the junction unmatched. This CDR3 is CSGTSDLSYEQYF. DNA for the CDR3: TGCAGCGGGACTAGCGACCTGTCCTACGAGCAGTACTTC.

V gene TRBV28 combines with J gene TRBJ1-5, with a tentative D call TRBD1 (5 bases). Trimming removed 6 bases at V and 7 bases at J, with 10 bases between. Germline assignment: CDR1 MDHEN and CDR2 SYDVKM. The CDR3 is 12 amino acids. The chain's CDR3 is CASSWWGQPQHF. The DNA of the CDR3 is TGTGCCAGCAGCTGGTGGGGGCAGCCCCAGCATTTT.

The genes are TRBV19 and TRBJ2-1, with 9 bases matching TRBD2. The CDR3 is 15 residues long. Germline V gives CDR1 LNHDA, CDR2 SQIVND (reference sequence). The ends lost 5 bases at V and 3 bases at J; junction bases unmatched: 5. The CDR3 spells CASSVGTSLYNEQFF. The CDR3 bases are TGTGCCAGTAGTGTCGGGACTAGCCTCTACAATGAGCAGTTCTTC. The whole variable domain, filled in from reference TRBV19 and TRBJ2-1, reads DGGITQSPKYLFRKEGQNVTLSCEQNLNHDAMYWYRQDPGQGLRLIYYSQIVNDFQKGDIAEGYSVSREKKESFPLTVTSAQKNPTAFYLCASSVGTSLYNEQFFGPGTRLTVL.

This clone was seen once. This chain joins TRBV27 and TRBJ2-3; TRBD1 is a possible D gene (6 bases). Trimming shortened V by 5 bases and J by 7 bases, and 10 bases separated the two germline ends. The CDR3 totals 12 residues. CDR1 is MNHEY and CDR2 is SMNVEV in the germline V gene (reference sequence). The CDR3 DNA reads TGTGCCAGCAGTCCGGGACAAAATACGCAGTATTTT. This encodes CASSPGQNTQYF.

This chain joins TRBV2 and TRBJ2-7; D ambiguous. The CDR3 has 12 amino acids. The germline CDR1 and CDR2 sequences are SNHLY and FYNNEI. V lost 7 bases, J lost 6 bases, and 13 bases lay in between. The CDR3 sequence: CASIGSYVEQYF. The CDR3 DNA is TGTGCCAGCATCGGGTCTTATGTCGAGCAGTACTTC.

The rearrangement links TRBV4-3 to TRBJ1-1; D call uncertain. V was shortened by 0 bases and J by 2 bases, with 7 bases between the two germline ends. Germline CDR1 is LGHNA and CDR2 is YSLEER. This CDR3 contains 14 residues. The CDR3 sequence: CASSQDRSNTEAFF. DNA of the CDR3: TGCGCCAGCAGCCAAGACAGGAGTAACACTGAAGCTTTCTTT.